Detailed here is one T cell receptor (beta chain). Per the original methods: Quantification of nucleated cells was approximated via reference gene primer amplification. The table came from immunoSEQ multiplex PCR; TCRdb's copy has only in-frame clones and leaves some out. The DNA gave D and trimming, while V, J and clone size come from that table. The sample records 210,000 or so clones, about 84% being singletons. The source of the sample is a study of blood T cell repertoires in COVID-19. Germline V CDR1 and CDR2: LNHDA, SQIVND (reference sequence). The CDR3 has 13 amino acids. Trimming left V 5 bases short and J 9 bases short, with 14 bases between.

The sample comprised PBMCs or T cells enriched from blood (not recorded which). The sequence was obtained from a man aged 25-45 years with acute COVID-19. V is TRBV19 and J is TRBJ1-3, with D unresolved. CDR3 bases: TGTGCCAGTAGTGGGCCCTACCACAGCACCATATATTTT. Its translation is CASSGPYHSTIYF.